The 22 T cell receptor beta chains in this list originate from one sample, sequenced in a study of blood T cell repertoires in COVID-19. The protocol was immunoSEQ multiplex PCR, while the TCRdb copy is restricted to in-frame clones and leaves out a portion. The data hold more than 70,000 clones, with over 70% observed a single time. Sequenced input: peripheral blood. The receptors shown here come from a man in his forties or fifties with active COVID-19.

This clone was picked up one time. The chain combines TRBV6-5 with TRBJ1-1; unclear D gene. Germline loops: CDR1 MNHEY, CDR2 SVGAGI. The CDR3 covers 14 residues. Trimming left V 0 bases short and J 5 bases short, with 10 bases between. CDR3 amino acids: CASSYSLPGTEAFF. The CDR3 DNA is TGTGCCAGCAGTTACTCGTTACCGGGGACTGAAGCTTTCTTT.

The rearrangement uses TRBV15 and TRBJ1-2; D remains unclear. Trimming took 0 bases from V and 5 from J, leaving 4 bases between them. Germline V gene lookup returns CDR1 LNHNV and CDR2 YYDKDF (reference sequence). This CDR3 region has 12 residues. The chain's CDR3 is CATSRDRYGYTF. In DNA form, the CDR3 reads TGTGCCACCAGCAGAGATCGGTATGGCTACACCTTC.

The CDR3 coding sequence is TGTGCCAGCAGCTCCTCGGGGACAGGGGATGAAAAACTGTTTTTT. It yields the protein CASSSSGTGDEKLFF. The rearrangement links TRBV7-9 to TRBJ1-4, with TRBD1 matching over 10 bases. V trimming: 4 bases; J trimming: 6 bases; junction bases outside the gene matches: 5. Germline lookup yields CDR1 SEHNR and CDR2 FQNEAQ (reference sequence). This CDR3 has 15 residues.

The sample holds a few counts of this clone. The chain couples TRBV12-3 or TRBV12-4 to TRBJ1-1, with a weak D call TRBD1 (5 bases). V was cut by 5 bases and J by 1 base, with 8 bases left in between. The CDR3 consists of 13 residues. This CDR3 is CASSRTPNTEAFF. CDR3 DNA sequence: TGTGCCAGCAGTCGGACACCGAACACTGAAGCTTTCTTT.

The gene calls are TRBV2 and TRBJ2-5; D gene unclear. The germline V and J ends were trimmed by 3 bases and 0 bases, with 11 bases remaining between them. This CDR3 comprises 15 residues. Germline CDR1 and CDR2: SNHLY and FYNNEI. The CDR3: CASSDSQAYQETQYF. In nucleotides, the CDR3 is TGTGCCAGCAGTGATTCGCAGGCGTACCAAGAGACCCAGTACTTC.

V and J are TRBV6-5 and TRBJ2-7; a possible D gene is TRBD1 (5 bases). The CDR3 extends over 14 amino acids. From germline, CDR1 is MNHEY and CDR2 SVGAGI. Trimming took 5 bases from V and 0 from J, leaving 11 bases between them. The CDR3 sequence is CASSRQFHSYEQYF. The DNA of the CDR3 is TGTGCCAGCAGTCGACAGTTTCACTCCTACGAGCAGTACTTC.

For this clone: This specimen includes other DNA sequences encoding the same CDR3. The chain joins TRBV6-2 or TRBV6-3 to TRBJ2-1; 12 bases agree with TRBD2. Germline values: CDR1 MNHEY, CDR2 SVGEGT. V dropped 0 bases and J dropped 1; count of bases not matched to a gene: 1. The CDR3 totals 17 residues. The CDR3 loop reads CASSYSGTSGSYNEQFF. In nucleotides, the CDR3 is TGTGCCAGCAGTTACTCCGGGACTAGCGGGTCCTACAATGAGCAGTTCTTC.

The chain links TRBV6-5 to TRBJ2-3; a weak D match, TRBD1 (5 bases). The CDR3 contains 14 residues. CDR1 and CDR2 (germline): MNHEY, SVGAGI. V was clipped by 2 bases and J by 1 base, with 7 bases between them. Written as DNA, the CDR3 is TGTGCCAGCAGTTACGCGACAGGCACAGATACGCAGTATTTT. It codes for CASSYATGTDTQYF.

The chain uses TRBV30 and TRBJ1-2; tentative D call: TRBD1 (6 bases). CDR1 is GTSNPN, CDR2 SVGIG, per germline (reference sequence). CDR3 length equals 14 residues. Here the CDR3 DNA reads TGTGCACACGATTCGGGGGGCTCTGGCTATGGCTACACCTTC. As protein: CAHDSGGSGYGYTF.

The genes are TRBV30 and TRBJ2-1, with 11 positions matching TRBD2. The CDR3 contains 18 residues. Looked up from germline, CDR1 is GTSNPN and CDR2 is SVGIG (reference sequence). The J segment lost 7 bases and the V segment lost 1 base, leaving 15 bases of the junction unmatched. This CDR3 is CAWSGTGTSGRAGNEQFF. The CDR3 DNA reads TGTGCCTGGAGTGGCACGGGGACTAGCGGAAGGGCCGGAAATGAGCAGTTCTTC.

The rearrangement uses TRBV5-6 and TRBJ2-2; unclear D gene. CDR3 size: 14 residues. Germline V CDR1 and CDR2: SGHDT, YYEEEE. V was clipped by 0 bases and J by 2 bases, with 5 bases between them. CDR3 nucleotide sequence: TGTGCCAGCAGCTTGGCTCCCAACACCGGGGAGCTGTTTTTT. Its protein is CASSLAPNTGELFF.

The rearrangement uses TRBV7-2 and TRBJ1-2, with 9 bases fitting TRBD1. The V and J ends lost 2 bases and 7 bases, in that order; junction bases with no gene match: 11. The CDR3 is made up of 16 amino acids. The germline V gene has CDR1 SGHTA and CDR2 FQGNSA. The CDR3 DNA sequence: TGTGCCAGCAGCTTATCGCGGACAGGGGAGTTAAGTGGCTACACCTTC. Its translation: CASSLSRTGELSGYTF. The variable domain in full, completed from reference TRBV7-2 and TRBJ1-2, reads GAGVSQSPSNKVTEKGKDVELRCDPISGHTALYWYRQSLGQGLEFLIYFQGNSAPDKSGLPSDRFSAERTGGSVSTLTIQRTQQEDSAVYLCASSLSRTGELSGYTFGSGTRLTVV.

The chain carries TRBV6-5 and TRBJ2-5; D possibly corresponds to TRBD1 (6 bases). Germline CDR1 is MNHEY and CDR2 is SVGAGI. The CDR3 consists of 15 residues. V was clipped by 0 bases and J by 5 bases, with 13 bases between them. CDR3 protein: CASSYSQGMVETQYF. DNA of the CDR3: TGTGCCAGCAGTTACTCGCAGGGGATGGTGGAGACCCAGTACTTC.

The chain recombines TRBV12-3 or TRBV12-4 with TRBJ2-7; 9 bases are shared with TRBD1. With V trimmed by 6 bases and J by 7 bases, 4 bases remained unmatched. The CDR3 has 12 residues. This chain's CDR3 is CASRNRGQEQYF. In DNA form, the CDR3 reads TGTGCCAGCAGAAACAGGGGGCAAGAGCAGTACTTC.

The chain joins TRBV28 to TRBJ2-1, with TRBD2 matching over 14 bases. The CDR3 consists of 16 residues. The germline V gene encodes CDR1 MDHEN and CDR2 SYDVKM. Trimming cost V 6 bases and J 8 bases; bases outside gene matches: 9. The CDR3 bases are TGTGCCAGCAGCTCCCCGACTAGCGGGGGGGCAGATGAGCAGTTCTTC. This encodes CASSSPTSGGADEQFF. Complete variable domain (other parts from reference TRBV28 and TRBJ2-1): DVKVTQSSRYLVKRTGEKVFLECVQDMDHENMFWYRQDPGLGLRLIYFSYDVKMKEKGDIPEGYSVSREKKERFSLILESASTNQTSMYLCASSSPTSGGADEQFFGPGTRLTVL.

V gene TRBV5-1 combines with J gene TRBJ2-3; D unclear. The CDR3 runs 14 residues. V was clipped by 4 bases and J by 0 bases, with 9 bases between them. Germline V CDR1 and CDR2: SGHRS, YFSETQ. This CDR3 reads CASSRSSSTDTQYF. The CDR3 DNA follows: TGCGCCAGCAGCAGGAGTAGCAGCACAGATACGCAGTATTTT.

The V call is TRBV6-4, the J call TRBJ2-1; D may be TRBD1 (6 bases). Trimming took 2 bases from V and 5 from J, leaving 19 bases between them. Germline V gene sequence: CDR1 MRHNA, CDR2 SNTAGT. The CDR3 spans 17 residues. Here the CDR3 reads CASSDLRVEDSHNEQFF. CDR3 nucleotides: TGTGCCAGCAGTGACCTTCGGGTAGAGGACAGCCACAATGAGCAGTTCTTC.

The chain carries TRBV5-4 and TRBJ1-6; tentative D call: TRBD1 (5 bases). Trimming shortened V by 0 bases and J by 6 bases, and 7 bases separated the two germline ends. Per the germline V gene, CDR1 is SGHNT and CDR2 is YYREEE (reference sequence). The CDR3 covers 14 residues. The CDR3 here is CASSLDRTNSPLHF. CDR3 sequence (DNA): TGTGCCAGCAGCTTGGACAGGACTAATTCACCCCTCCACTTT.

The gene calls are TRBV5-4 and TRBJ1-1; D gene ambiguous. The germline V and J ends were trimmed by 0 bases and 1 base, with 7 bases remaining between them. The germline V gene has CDR1 SGHNT and CDR2 YYREEE (reference sequence). This CDR3 has 14 amino acids. In DNA form, the CDR3 reads TGTGCCAGCAGCTTGGACGCCAGGAACACTGAAGCTTTCTTT. Translating gives CASSLDARNTEAFF.

This clone was found a few times. The chain recombines TRBV28 with TRBJ2-3; TRBD1 might be the D (6 bases). V shed 3 bases and J shed 6 bases, with 25 bases lying between them. This CDR3 is 18 amino acids long. CDR1 is MDHEN and CDR2 is SYDVKM in the germline V gene. The CDR3 here is CASSLSRGSFSPTDTQYF. The CDR3 region has the DNA TGTGCCAGCAGTTTGTCCAGGGGCTCCTTCAGCCCCACCGATACGCAGTATTTT.

V gene TRBV12-3 or TRBV12-4 combines with J gene TRBJ1-6; possibly TRBD1 for D (6 bases). The CDR3 extends over 13 amino acids. The germline V and J ends were trimmed by 7 bases and 7 bases, with 11 bases remaining between them. In nucleotides, the CDR3 is TGTGCCAGCACCCCCAGGGGAAATTCACCCCTCCACTTT. Its protein product is CASTPRGNSPLHF.

The chain uses TRBV5-5 and TRBJ1-1, with D perhaps TRBD1 (5 bases). Between the trimmed V and J ends, which lost 4 bases and 1 base, there was a span of 11 bases. The CDR3 covers 14 residues. The V gene's germline CDR1 is SGHKS and CDR2 YYEKEE (reference sequence). The DNA of the CDR3 is TGTGCCAGCAGCACCCGGACATCGAACACTGAAGCTTTCTTT. It is translated as CASSTRTSNTEAFF.